This entry features one T cell receptor (beta chain) sequence. The CDR3 loop spans 14 amino acids. Germline CDR1 is MNHEY and CDR2 is SMNVEV (reference sequence). J gave up 5 bases and V 6 bases, and 7 bases lay outside the gene matches. This sample stems from a study of blood T cell repertoires in COVID-19. The protocol was immunoSEQ multiplex PCR, while the TCRdb copy is restricted to in-frame clones and leaves out a portion. The profile shows about 320,000 clones, around nine tenths of them singletons. The receptor's source is a man aged 25 to 40 who had recovered from COVID-19. The sample was PBMCs or T cells enriched from blood (not recorded which). The chain joins TRBV27 to TRBJ2-5; 9 bases are a match to TRBD1. CDR3 sequence: CASRPGTGLETQYF. The CDR3 region has the DNA TGTGCCAGCAGGCCCGGGACAGGGCTGGAGACCCAGTACTTC.